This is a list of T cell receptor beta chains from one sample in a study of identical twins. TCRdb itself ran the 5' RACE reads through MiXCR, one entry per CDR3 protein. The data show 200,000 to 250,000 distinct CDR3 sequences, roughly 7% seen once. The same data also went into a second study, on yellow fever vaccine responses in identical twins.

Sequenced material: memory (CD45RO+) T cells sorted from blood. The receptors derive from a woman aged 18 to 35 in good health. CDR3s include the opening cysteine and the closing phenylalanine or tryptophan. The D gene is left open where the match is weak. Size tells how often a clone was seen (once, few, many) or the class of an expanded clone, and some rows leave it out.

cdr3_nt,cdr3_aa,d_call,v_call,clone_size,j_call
TGTGCCAGCAGTTTATTACCTCCGGGACAGGGGGCGAAGGGTGAAAAACTGTTTTTT,CASSLLPPGQGAKGEKLFF,TRBD1,TRBV28,many,TRBJ1-4
TGTGCCAGCAGCCCCAGACTAGCGGGGAGCTCCTACAATGAGCAGTTCTTC,CASSPRLAGSSYNEQFF,TRBD2,TRBV9,many,TRBJ2-1
TGTGCCAGCAGTTTGGGTTGGGGACTAGGCTACGAGCAGTACTTC,CASSLGWGLGYEQYF,TRBD2,TRBV27,many,TRBJ2-7
TGTGCCAGCAGCTCGGGACGGATCCAACTCTATGGCTACACCTTC,CASSSGRIQLYGYTF,NA,TRBV7-8,many,TRBJ1-2
TGCGCCAGCAGCGTTACAGGGTCCCAAGAGACCCAGTACTTC,CASSVTGSQETQYF,NA,TRBV5-1,many,TRBJ2-5
TGTGCCAGCAGTACTAGCGGGTGGGGAGATACGCAGTATTTT,CASSTSGWGDTQYF,TRBD2,TRBV6-5,NA,TRBJ2-3
TGTGCCAGCAGCTCCGAAGTCGGGAGCTACAATGAGCAGTTCTTC,CASSSEVGSYNEQFF,NA,TRBV7-8,few,TRBJ2-1
TGCGCCAGCAGACCCGGGACCCAAAGCTCCTACGAGCAGTACTTC,CASRPGTQSSYEQYF,NA,TRBV10-2,NA,TRBJ2-7
TGCGCCAGCAGTCCAGTCCAGGGGAACCAAGAGACCCAGTACTTC,CASSPVQGNQETQYF,NA,TRBV10-2,few,TRBJ2-5
TGCGCCAGCAGCCAAGCTAGACCGTCGGGATCTGAAAAACTGTTTTTT,CASSQARPSGSEKLFF,NA,TRBV4-1,many,TRBJ1-4
TGTGCCAGCAGTGAAGTTTTGGACTCCACAGATACGCAGTATTTT,CASSEVLDSTDTQYF,NA,TRBV6-1,few,TRBJ2-3
TGTGCCAGCAGTACAACAGACGTTAATCAGCCCCAGCATTTT,CASSTTDVNQPQHF,NA,TRBV6-1,NA,TRBJ1-5
TGCAGTGCTAGAGTCGTACTAGCGGGAGGGATGAACACCGGGGAGCTGTTTTTT,CSARVVLAGGMNTGELFF,TRBD2,TRBV20-1,few,TRBJ2-2
TGCAGTGCTAGCGAAGCGGGGGCATGGGAGACCCAGTACTTC,CSASEAGAWETQYF,TRBD2,TRBV20-1,NA,TRBJ2-5
TGTGCCAGCAGCTTTGCACCTAGCGGGAGTCGGTACGAGCAGTACTTC,CASSFAPSGSRYEQYF,TRBD2,TRBV7-3,NA,TRBJ2-7
TGCAGTGCGGGACTAGACCAAGAGACCCAGTACTTC,CSAGLDQETQYF,TRBD2,TRBV20-1,many,TRBJ2-5
TGCGCCAGCAGCCCGCTTATAGCGGGGGGGCGGACAGATACGCAGTATTTT,CASSPLIAGGRTDTQYF,TRBD2,TRBV5-1,many,TRBJ2-3
TGTGCCAGCAGCCAAGTTCGGGACGGGAACACTGAAGCTTTCTTT,CASSQVRDGNTEAFF,NA,TRBV3-1,few,TRBJ1-1
TGTGCCAGCAGCACACAGGGGGCCTCCTACAATGAGCAGTTCTTC,CASSTQGASYNEQFF,TRBD1,TRBV7-3,NA,TRBJ2-1
TGTGCCAGCAGCTTAGCTGGGACTTGCGGGAGCTCCTACAATGAGCAGTTCTTC,CASSLAGTCGSSYNEQFF,TRBD2,TRBV7-6,NA,TRBJ2-1
TGTGCCAGCACGCTAGGGGATCCCACAGATACGCAGTATTTT,CASTLGDPTDTQYF,NA,TRBV6-1,few,TRBJ2-3